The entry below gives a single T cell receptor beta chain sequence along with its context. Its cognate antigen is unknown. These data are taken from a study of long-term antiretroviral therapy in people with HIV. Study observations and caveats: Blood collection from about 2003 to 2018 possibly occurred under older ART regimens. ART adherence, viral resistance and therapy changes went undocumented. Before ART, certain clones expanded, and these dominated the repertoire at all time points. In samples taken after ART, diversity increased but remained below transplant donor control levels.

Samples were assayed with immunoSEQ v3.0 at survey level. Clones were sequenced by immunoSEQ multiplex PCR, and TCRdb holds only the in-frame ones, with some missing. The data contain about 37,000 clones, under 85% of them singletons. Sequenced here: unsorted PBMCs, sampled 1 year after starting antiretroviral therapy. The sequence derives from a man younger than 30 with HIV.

The chain's CDR3 is CASSLQVPEAFF. DNA for the CDR3: TGTGCCAGCAGCTTACAGGTACCTGAAGCTTTCTTT. V and J are TRBV7-2 and TRBJ1-1; no definite D call. V shed 2 bases and J shed 6 bases, with 7 bases lying between them. The germline gives CDR1 SGHTA, CDR2 FQGNSA. The CDR3 covers 12 residues.